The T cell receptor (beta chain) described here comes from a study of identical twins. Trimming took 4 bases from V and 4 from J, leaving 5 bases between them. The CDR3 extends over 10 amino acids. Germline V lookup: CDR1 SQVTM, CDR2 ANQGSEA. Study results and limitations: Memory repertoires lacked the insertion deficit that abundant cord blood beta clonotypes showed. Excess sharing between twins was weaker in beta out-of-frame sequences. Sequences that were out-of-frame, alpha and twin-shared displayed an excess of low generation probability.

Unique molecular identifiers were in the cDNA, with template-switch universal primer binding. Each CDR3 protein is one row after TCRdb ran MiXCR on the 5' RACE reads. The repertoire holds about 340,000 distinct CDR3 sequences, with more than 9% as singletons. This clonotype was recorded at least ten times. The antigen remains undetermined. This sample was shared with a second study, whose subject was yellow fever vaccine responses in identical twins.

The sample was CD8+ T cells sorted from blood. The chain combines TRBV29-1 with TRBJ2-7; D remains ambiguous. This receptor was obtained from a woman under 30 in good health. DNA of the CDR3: TGCAGCGTTGTGGAGTACGAGCAGTACTTC. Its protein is CSVVEYEQYF.